This T cell receptor (beta chain) is drawn from a study of blood T cell repertoires in COVID-19. This CDR3 spans 15 amino acids. CDR1 is MGHDK, CDR2 SYGVNS, per germline. Trimming took off 3 bases at V and 5 bases at J, with 13 bases between the two ends. One Seattle source followed patients from active infection through their disease course. Sequencing was performed with immunoSEQ multiplex PCR; in TCRdb, only in-frame clones are kept and a portion is missing. This table has roughly 41,000 clones, approximately 81% appearing once. The sample taken for sequencing was peripheral blood. The chain combines TRBV25-1 with TRBJ2-2, with TRBD1 as a possible D gene (5 bases). The source is a man between 60 and 70 years old with COVID-19, enrolled during active disease. In DNA form, the CDR3 reads TGTGCCAGCAGTGAGTCGTCAGGGTTTACCGGGGAGCTGTTTTTT. Translating it yields CASSESSGFTGELFF.